The next 24 T cell receptor beta chains were all read from a single sample in a study of shared clonotypes between healthy human individuals. Produced via immunoSEQ multiplex PCR; TCRdb's table is partial and in-frame only. Among approximately 2.4 million clones listed, almost 96% were seen once. Sequenced input: naive CD4+ T cells sorted from blood. Sample subset: CD45RA+ positively selected. The origin of the receptors is a young man in good health.

The chain employs TRBV28 and TRBJ2-7; D might be TRBD1 (6 bases). CDR3 length: 15 residues. V gave up 7 bases and J gave up 0 bases, with 16 bases separating them. In germline, CDR1 is MDHEN, CDR2 SYDVKM. In DNA form, the CDR3 reads TGTGCCAGCACCAAGGGGGTGCCACTCTCCTACGAGCAGTACTTC. The encoded protein is CASTKGVPLSYEQYF. The variable domain in full, with the rest retrieved from reference TRBV28 and TRBJ2-7, is DVKVTQSSRYLVKRTGEKVFLECVQDMDHENMFWYRQDPGLGLRLIYFSYDVKMKEKGDIPEGYSVSREKKERFSLILESASTNQTSMYLCASTKGVPLSYEQYFGPGTRLTVT.

The CDR3 reads CASGSGSQHF. DNA of the CDR3: TGTGCCAGTGGTTCGGGGTCCCAGCATTTT. The chain employs TRBV2 and TRBJ1-5, with D unclear. Looked up from germline, CDR1 is SNHLY and CDR2 is FYNNEI. The V end lost 9 bases, the J end lost 11 bases, and 11 bases lay between the germline ends. The CDR3 length is 10 residues.

V usage is TRBV9 and J usage is TRBJ1-2, with 10 bases that match TRBD1. Germline assignment: CDR1 SGDLS and CDR2 YYNGEE. The CDR3 runs to 15 residues. V trimming: 3 bases; J trimming: 5 bases; junction bases outside the gene matches: 7. The CDR3 DNA sequence: TGTGCCAGCAGCGGCCCACCGGGACAGGGGTATGGCTACACCTTC. It is translated as CASSGPPGQGYGYTF. The whole variable domain, remainder taken from reference TRBV9 and TRBJ1-2, is DSGVTQTPKHLITATGQRVTLRCSPRSGDLSVYWYQQSLDQGLQFLIQYYNGEERAKGNILERFSAQQFPDLHSELNLSSLELGDSALYFCASSGPPGQGYGYTFGSGTRLTVV.

This chain uses TRBV19 with TRBJ1-5; perhaps TRBD1 as D (6 bases). Per germline, CDR1 LNHDA and CDR2 SQIVND (reference sequence). This CDR3 is built from 14 residues. Trimming stripped 4 bases from V and 3 bases from J, with 10 bases between. CDR3 protein: CASSNQGFNQPQHF. CDR3 DNA sequence: TGTGCCAGTAGTAACCAGGGGTTCAATCAGCCCCAGCATTTT.

The chain carries TRBV19 and TRBJ1-6; no definite D call. The CDR3 length is 15 residues. The V end lost 3 bases, the J end lost 8 bases, and 14 bases lay between the germline ends. Germline CDR1 is LNHDA and CDR2 is SQIVND (reference sequence). The CDR3 sequence: CASSIGSVLHSPLHF. Here the CDR3 DNA reads TGTGCCAGTAGTATCGGATCGGTGCTCCATTCACCCCTCCACTTT. Variable domain in full (rest from reference TRBV19 and TRBJ1-6): DGGITQSPKYLFRKEGQNVTLSCEQNLNHDAMYWYRQDPGQGLRLIYYSQIVNDFQKGDIAEGYSVSREKKESFPLTVTSAQKNPTAFYLCASSIGSVLHSPLHFGNGTRLTVT.

The V gene is TRBV2, the J gene TRBJ2-2; 10 bases map to TRBD1. There are 15 residues in the CDR3. Germline V gives CDR1 SNHLY, CDR2 FYNNEI. V gave up 7 bases and J gave up 8 bases; unmatched junction bases: 10. CDR3 sequence: CASTRQGAPGGELFF. DNA of the CDR3: TGTGCCAGCACCCGACAGGGGGCCCCGGGGGGGGAGCTGTTTTTT.

The V and J genes are TRBV2 and TRBJ1-3, with TRBD1 as a possible D gene (5 bases). Trimming removed 1 base at V and 0 bases at J, with 10 bases between. CDR3 size: 16 residues. The germline V gene encodes CDR1 SNHLY and CDR2 FYNNEI. The DNA for the CDR3 is TGTGCCAGCAGTGAAGAGGGACTGACCTCTGGAAACACCATATATTTT. Protein: CASSEEGLTSGNTIYF.

Note on this clone: This specimen includes other DNA sequences encoding the same CDR3. This chain connects TRBV6-5 to TRBJ2-1, with unresolved D. V was clipped by 4 bases and J by 3 bases, with 4 bases between them. From germline, CDR1 is MNHEY and CDR2 SVGAGI. The CDR3 is 12 residues long. The CDR3 spells CASSSRYNEQFF. The CDR3 DNA follows: TGTGCCAGCAGTTCTCGCTACAATGAGCAGTTCTTC.

The chain joins TRBV18 to TRBJ1-3; 8 bases are a match to TRBD1. CDR3 length: 13 residues. Trimming at V came to 0 bases and at J to 9 bases, leaving 1 base not matched to a gene. Looked up from germline, CDR1 is KGHSH and CDR2 is LQKENI. DNA for the CDR3: TGTGCCAGCTCACCACCCGGGACAGGCACCATATATTTT. Translating gives CASSPPGTGTIYF.

This clone was seen only a few times. Different DNA sequences within this sample yield the same CDR3. The chain is built from TRBV18 and TRBJ1-5; D is ambiguous. This CDR3 has 13 residues. V lost 3 bases and J 5 bases, leaving 8 bases between the germline ends. Germline V gives CDR1 KGHSH, CDR2 LQKENI. CDR3 in DNA: TGTGCCAGCTCACCCGACCGAGATCAGCCCCAGCATTTT. Its translation: CASSPDRDQPQHF.

This clone was observed once. The genes are TRBV7-9 and TRBJ2-1; 10 positions agree with TRBD2. The CDR3 covers 14 residues. Germline values: CDR1 SEHNR, CDR2 FQNEAQ (reference sequence). V was clipped by 2 bases and J by 14 bases; unmatched bases: 9. CDR3 sequence (DNA): TGTGCCAGCAGCTTAAGGACAGAACTAGCGGGAAAGTTCTTC. This gives the protein CASSLRTELAGKFF. Using reference TRBV7-9 and TRBJ2-1 for the parts outside the CDR3, the full variable domain is DTGVSQNPRHKITKRGQNVTFRCDPISEHNRLYWYRQTLGQGPEFLTYFQNEAQLEKSRLLSDRFSAERPKGSFSTLEIQRTEQGDSAMYLCASSLRTELAGKFFGPGTRLTVL.

The chain employs TRBV7-9 and TRBJ1-1, with a tentative D call TRBD1 (5 bases). V lost 1 base and J lost 11, with 14 bases in between. The CDR3 covers 13 residues. Germline CDR1 reads SEHNR; CDR2 reads FQNEAQ (reference sequence). The CDR3 spells CASSLVLRDSAFF. In DNA, the CDR3 is TGTGCCAGCAGCTTAGTGCTCCGGGACTCCGCTTTCTTT.

The V call is TRBV6-5, the J call TRBJ1-2; no reliable D call. The CDR3 loop spans 15 amino acids. The V end lost 0 bases, the J end lost 0 bases, and 8 bases lay between the germline ends. In germline, CDR1 is MNHEY, CDR2 SVGAGI. The CDR3 loop is CASSYSGHPNYGYTF. Written as DNA, the CDR3 is TGTGCCAGCAGTTACTCAGGGCACCCTAACTATGGCTACACCTTC.

The chain joins TRBV18 to TRBJ1-5; 7 positions match TRBD1. Germline assignment: CDR1 KGHSH and CDR2 LQKENI. J lost 2 bases, V lost 3 bases, and 4 bases had no gene match. CDR3 size: 15 residues. As DNA, the CDR3 is TGTGCCAGCTCACCCGGACAGGAACGCAATCAGCCCCAGCATTTT. Translated: CASSPGQERNQPQHF. Together with reference TRBV18 and TRBJ1-5, the CDR3 gives the full variable domain: NAGVMQNPRHLVRRRGQEARLRCSPMKGHSHVYWYRQLPEEGLKFMVYLQKENIIDESGMPKERFSAEFPKEGPSILRIQQVVRGDSAAYFCASSPGQERNQPQHFGDGTRLSIL.

V and J are TRBV5-1 and TRBJ2-7; 8 bases line up with TRBD1. V lost 0 bases, J lost 3 bases, and 8 bases stayed unmatched. The CDR3 contains 16 residues. Germline V lookup: CDR1 SGHRS, CDR2 YFSETQ. CDR3 sequence (DNA): TGCGCCAGCAGCTTGGAGCTAGGACAGGGATTCTACGAGCAGTACTTC. Residues: CASSLELGQGFYEQYF.

V and J are TRBV28 and TRBJ2-2; D not certain. V lost 5 bases and J lost 7, with 5 bases in between. The CDR3 contains 11 residues. Germline V lookup: CDR1 MDHEN, CDR2 SYDVKM. The CDR3 loop reads CASSQNGELFF. The CDR3 nucleotides are TGTGCCAGCAGTCAAAACGGGGAGCTGTTTTTT.

This chain links TRBV5-1 with TRBJ2-2, with TRBD2 matching 16 bases. This CDR3 is 18 amino acids long. Germline V gene lookup returns CDR1 SGHRS and CDR2 YFSETQ. Trimming removed 0 bases from V and 6 bases from J; junction bases left unmatched: 5. DNA of the CDR3: TGCGCCAGCAGCTTGGACGGGACTAGCGGGAGGGAAGCCGGGGAGCTGTTTTTT. Its translation: CASSLDGTSGREAGELFF.

J is TRBJ2-7 and V is TRBV19, with a tentative D call TRBD2 (7 bases). V shed 6 bases and J shed 9 bases, with 18 bases lying between them. The CDR3 is 13 amino acids. CDR1 LNHDA and CDR2 SQIVND come from the germline V gene (reference sequence). The CDR3: CASSPEGGARQYF. The DNA for the CDR3 is TGTGCCAGTAGCCCAGAGGGGGGGGCTAGGCAGTACTTC.

The rearrangement links TRBV30 to TRBJ1-2; D unclear. The length of the CDR3 is 12 residues. V lost 2 bases and J lost 7, with 11 bases in between. Germline-derived CDR1 and CDR2 are GTSNPN and SVGIG (reference sequence). CDR3 residues: CAWSLGPSGYTF. The CDR3 DNA follows: TGTGCCTGGAGTTTAGGGCCCAGTGGCTACACCTTC.

The gene calls are TRBV5-4 and TRBJ2-2, with TRBD1 identical over 10 bases. This CDR3 spans 15 amino acids. The V gene's germline CDR1 is SGHNT and CDR2 YYREEE (reference sequence). J was trimmed by 7 bases and V by 4 bases; bases with no gene match: 7. CDR3 bases: TGTGCCAGCAGCGCGGACAGGGGGTACGTCGGGGAGCTGTTTTTT. This translates into CASSADRGYVGELFF.

The V and J genes are TRBV2 and TRBJ1-5; TRBD1 is a possible D gene (5 bases). The CDR3 is 13 amino acids. V shed 11 bases and J shed 2 bases, with 13 bases lying between them. Germline V gene sequence: CDR1 SNHLY, CDR2 FYNNEI. The CDR3: CASKRDGNQPQHF. In nucleotides, the CDR3 is TGTGCCTCCAAGAGGGACGGCAATCAGCCCCAGCATTTT.

The genes are TRBV7-9 and TRBJ2-5; 9 bases map to TRBD1. The CDR3 has 15 residues. Looked up from germline, CDR1 is SEHNR and CDR2 is FQNEAQ (reference sequence). Trimming took 1 base from V and 4 from J; bases not matched to a gene: 4. The CDR3 coding sequence is TGTGCCAGCAGCTTAGTAACAGGGGGCGTAGAGACCCAGTACTTC. Its translation: CASSLVTGGVETQYF.

This rearrangement joins TRBV11-2 to TRBJ1-1; D possibly corresponds to TRBD1 (5 bases). CDR3 length: 13 amino acids. From germline, CDR1 is SGHAT and CDR2 FQNNGV. The V end was cut by 7 bases, the J end by 3 bases, with 12 bases between. This CDR3 reads CASTPRGDTEAFF. CDR3 in DNA: TGTGCCAGCACCCCCCGGGGGGACACTGAAGCTTTCTTT.

This chain joins TRBV9 and TRBJ2-5; 7 nucleotides align to TRBD1. There are 18 residues in the CDR3. V trimming: 0 bases; J trimming: 5 bases; junction bases outside the gene matches: 16. Germline-derived CDR1 and CDR2 are SGDLS and YYNGEE. The CDR3 region has the DNA TGTGCCAGCAGCGTAGGTCTGATGGGGGACAGAGGGCAGGAGACCCAGTACTTC. Amino acids: CASSVGLMGDRGQETQYF.